This is a list of T cell receptor beta chains from one sample in a study of lymphopenia after photon versus proton radiotherapy. The assay was immunoSEQ multiplex PCR, and TCRdb's table has in-frame clones only and misses some. The data contain 67,000 or so clones, about nine tenths of them seen just once; the ten biggest clones take up 10% to 14%. The sequences come from peripheral blood, collected from a patient treated with proton-based radiotherapy. These receptors originate from a man of 80 years or more with esophageal cancer. The CDR3 runs from the conserved cysteine through the conserved F or W. Each record gives: J gene, V gene, clone size, D gene, CDR3 protein, CDR3 DNA. D genes are given only for firm matches. Rows may omit the clone size; those that give it use once, few, many or a size class.

j_call: TRBJ2-2
v_call: TRBV11-3
clone_size: once
d_call: NA
cdr3_aa: CASSTGTKNTGELFF
cdr3_nt: TGTGCCAGCAGCACCGGGACCAAGAACACCGGGGAGCTGTTTTTT

j_call: TRBJ2-5
v_call: TRBV19
clone_size: NA
d_call: NA
cdr3_aa: CASSIRPSWTQYF
cdr3_nt: TGTGCCAGTAGTATAAGGCCCTCTTGGACCCAGTACTTC

j_call: TRBJ2-1
v_call: TRBV7-3
clone_size: NA
d_call: TRBD2
cdr3_aa: CASSWSGGAYNEQFF
cdr3_nt: TGTGCCAGCAGCTGGAGCGGGGGGGCCTACAATGAGCAGTTCTTC

j_call: TRBJ1-4
v_call: TRBV10-3
clone_size: NA
d_call: NA
cdr3_aa: CAISDRDATNEKLFF
cdr3_nt: TGTGCCATCAGTGACAGGGATGCAACTAATGAAAAACTGTTTTTT

j_call: TRBJ1-1
v_call: TRBV2
clone_size: medium-sized
d_call: NA
cdr3_aa: CASTYTPHTEAFF
cdr3_nt: TGTGCCAGCACCTATACACCACACACTGAAGCTTTCTTT

j_call: TRBJ2-1
v_call: TRBV4-1
clone_size: once
d_call: NA
cdr3_aa: CASSQEGPSSYNEQFF
cdr3_nt: TGCGCCAGCAGCCAAGAAGGCCCAAGCTCCTACAATGAGCAGTTCTTC

j_call: TRBJ2-2
v_call: TRBV5-4
clone_size: few
d_call: NA
cdr3_aa: CASSLFGTRTGELFF
cdr3_nt: TGTGCCAGCAGCTTGTTTGGGACACGGACCGGGGAGCTGTTTTTT

j_call: TRBJ1-1
v_call: TRBV4-3
clone_size: NA
d_call: NA
cdr3_aa: CASSQDVTGIVTEAFF
cdr3_nt: TGCGCCAGCAGCCAAGATGTCACAGGTATAGTCACTGAAGCTTTCTTT

j_call: TRBJ2-2
v_call: TRBV5-4
clone_size: few
d_call: NA
cdr3_aa: CASSLGQPNTGELFF
cdr3_nt: TGTGCCAGCAGCTTAGGCCAACCGAACACCGGGGAGCTGTTTTTT

j_call: TRBJ1-6
v_call: TRBV30
clone_size: NA
d_call: NA
cdr3_aa: CASWTGSSYNSPLHF
cdr3_nt: TGTGCCTCCTGGACCGGAAGCTCCTATAATTCACCCCTCCACTTT

j_call: TRBJ2-7
v_call: TRBV15
clone_size: NA
d_call: NA
cdr3_aa: CATSRDRYYEQYF
cdr3_nt: TGTGCCACCAGCAGAGATCGGTACTACGAGCAGTACTTC

j_call: TRBJ2-3
v_call: TRBV6-6
clone_size: NA
d_call: TRBD2
cdr3_aa: CASSSWTSGGSDTQYF
cdr3_nt: TGTGCCAGCAGTTCGTGGACTAGCGGGGGGTCAGATACGCAGTATTTT

j_call: TRBJ1-2
v_call: TRBV7-6
clone_size: NA
d_call: NA
cdr3_aa: CASSRGPLYGYTF
cdr3_nt: TGTGCCAGCAGCCGAGGGCCTCTCTATGGCTACACCTTC

j_call: TRBJ1-2
v_call: TRBV27
clone_size: NA
d_call: NA
cdr3_aa: CASSYVQGGGYTF
cdr3_nt: TGTGCCAGCAGTTATGTGCAAGGGGGTGGCTACACCTTC

j_call: TRBJ2-1
v_call: TRBV6-4
clone_size: NA
d_call: TRBD1
cdr3_aa: CASSADRAAYNEQFF
cdr3_nt: TGTGCCAGCAGTGCGGACAGGGCGGCATACAATGAGCAGTTCTTC

j_call: TRBJ1-1
v_call: TRBV30
clone_size: NA
d_call: TRBD1
cdr3_aa: CAWSGRDRDTEAFF
cdr3_nt: TGTGCCTGGAGCGGCCGGGACAGGGACACTGAAGCTTTCTTT

j_call: TRBJ1-4
v_call: TRBV15
clone_size: NA
d_call: NA
cdr3_aa: CATSRDQRAWEKLFF
cdr3_nt: TGTGCCACCAGCAGAGATCAGAGGGCTTGGGAAAAACTGTTTTTT

j_call: TRBJ1-6
v_call: TRBV11-3
clone_size: NA
d_call: NA
cdr3_aa: CASSFTLGGPLHF
cdr3_nt: TGTGCCAGCAGCTTCACCCTAGGGGGTCCCCTCCACTTT

j_call: TRBJ1-1
v_call: TRBV7-9
clone_size: many
d_call: TRBD1
cdr3_aa: CASSLGDRENTEAFF
cdr3_nt: TGTGCCAGCAGCTTGGGGGACAGGGAGAACACTGAAGCTTTCTTT

j_call: TRBJ1-4
v_call: TRBV7-6
clone_size: NA
d_call: TRBD1
cdr3_aa: CASSATGTGLYPEKLFF
cdr3_nt: TGTGCCAGCAGCGCAACAGGGACAGGGCTCTATCCCGAAAAACTGTTTTTT

j_call: TRBJ2-6
v_call: TRBV5-8
clone_size: few
d_call: NA
cdr3_aa: CASSFRDAGANVLTF
cdr3_nt: TGTGCCAGCAGCTTCCGGGACGCTGGGGCCAACGTCCTGACTTTC

j_call: TRBJ1-2
v_call: TRBV6-6
clone_size: NA
d_call: TRBD1
cdr3_aa: CASSYSRQGMGYTF
cdr3_nt: TGTGCCAGCAGTTACTCGAGACAGGGGATGGGCTACACCTTC

j_call: TRBJ1-2
v_call: TRBV29-1
clone_size: NA
d_call: NA
cdr3_aa: CSADRGVYGYTF
cdr3_nt: TGCAGCGCCGATAGGGGGGTGTATGGCTACACCTTC

j_call: TRBJ2-7
v_call: TRBV6-1
clone_size: NA
d_call: NA
cdr3_aa: CASKGQTSSYEQYF
cdr3_nt: TGTGCCAGCAAGGGCCAGACTAGTTCCTACGAGCAGTACTTC

j_call: TRBJ1-2
v_call: TRBV7-2
clone_size: NA
d_call: NA
cdr3_aa: CASSLAVTPRYGYTF
cdr3_nt: TGTGCCAGCAGCTTAGCTGTGACCCCCCGCTATGGCTACACCTTC

j_call: TRBJ2-1
v_call: TRBV4-3
clone_size: NA
d_call: TRBD2
cdr3_aa: CASSHLAGGNNEQFF
cdr3_nt: TGCGCCAGCAGCCACTTAGCGGGAGGGAACAATGAGCAGTTCTTC

j_call: TRBJ1-1
v_call: TRBV18
clone_size: few
d_call: NA
cdr3_aa: CASSPLTGGTEAFF
cdr3_nt: TGTGCCAGCTCACCGCTTACTGGGGGCACTGAAGCTTTCTTT

j_call: TRBJ2-3
v_call: TRBV4-3
clone_size: NA
d_call: NA
cdr3_aa: CASSQEDGGDTQYF
cdr3_nt: TGCGCCAGCAGCCAAGAGGACGGCGGGGATACGCAGTATTTT

j_call: TRBJ1-1
v_call: TRBV7-9
clone_size: NA
d_call: NA
cdr3_aa: CASSSGLNTEAFF
cdr3_nt: TGTGCCAGCAGCTCCGGTCTGAACACTGAAGCTTTCTTT

j_call: TRBJ2-7
v_call: TRBV9
clone_size: NA
d_call: NA
cdr3_aa: CASSVGLSQGFEQYF
cdr3_nt: TGTGCCAGCAGCGTGGGACTGTCTCAGGGCTTCGAGCAGTACTTC

j_call: TRBJ2-1
v_call: TRBV29-1
clone_size: NA
d_call: NA
cdr3_aa: CSVVGLRGDEQFF
cdr3_nt: TGCAGCGTTGTAGGACTCAGAGGCGATGAGCAGTTCTTC

j_call: TRBJ1-6
v_call: TRBV5-1
clone_size: NA
d_call: NA
cdr3_aa: CASSRDGRDSPLHF
cdr3_nt: TGCGCCAGCAGCCGGGACGGCCGAGATTCACCCCTCCACTTT

j_call: TRBJ1-1
v_call: TRBV11-2
clone_size: NA
d_call: NA
cdr3_aa: CASSYNGRANTEAFF
cdr3_nt: TGTGCCAGCAGCTACAACGGCAGGGCTAACACTGAAGCTTTCTTT

j_call: TRBJ2-3
v_call: TRBV11-3
clone_size: NA
d_call: TRBD1
cdr3_aa: CASSLNRGDTQYF
cdr3_nt: TGTGCCAGCAGCCTAAACAGGGGGGATACGCAGTATTTT

j_call: TRBJ2-5
v_call: TRBV28
clone_size: NA
d_call: NA
cdr3_aa: CASSVWDVHQETQYF
cdr3_nt: TGTGCCAGCTCTGTGTGGGATGTTCACCAAGAGACCCAGTACTTC

j_call: TRBJ2-1
v_call: TRBV7-2
clone_size: NA
d_call: TRBD2
cdr3_aa: CASSFIAGGSYNEQFF
cdr3_nt: TGTGCCAGCAGCTTCATAGCGGGAGGCTCCTACAATGAGCAGTTCTTC

j_call: TRBJ2-7
v_call: TRBV27
clone_size: NA
d_call: TRBD2
cdr3_aa: CASRAGGLEQYF
cdr3_nt: TGTGCCAGCAGGGCGGGAGGGCTCGAGCAGTACTTC

j_call: TRBJ2-1
v_call: TRBV2
clone_size: few
d_call: TRBD1
cdr3_aa: CASNPGQSYNEQFF
cdr3_nt: TGTGCCAGCAACCCGGGACAGAGCTACAATGAGCAGTTCTTC

j_call: TRBJ2-3
v_call: TRBV21-1
clone_size: few
d_call: NA
cdr3_aa: CASSKNGEEGQGATDTQYF
cdr3_nt: TGTGCCAGCAGCAAAAACGGTGAGGAGGGTCAGGGGGCAACAGATACGCAGTATTTT

j_call: TRBJ2-5
v_call: TRBV6-5
clone_size: NA
d_call: NA
cdr3_aa: CASSWTERETQYF
cdr3_nt: TGTGCCAGCAGTTGGACCGAGCGGGAGACCCAGTACTTC

j_call: TRBJ2-7
v_call: TRBV18
clone_size: NA
d_call: NA
cdr3_aa: CASSPIPVSGRLYEQYF
cdr3_nt: TGTGCCAGCTCACCAATACCAGTAAGCGGTAGGTTGTACGAGCAGTACTTC

j_call: TRBJ2-7
v_call: TRBV19
clone_size: once
d_call: NA
cdr3_aa: CASSIDWQRSSYEQYF
cdr3_nt: TGTGCCAGTAGTATAGATTGGCAGAGGAGCTCCTACGAGCAGTACTTC

j_call: TRBJ1-1
v_call: TRBV6-6
clone_size: NA
d_call: TRBD1
cdr3_aa: CASCTGALGTEAFF
cdr3_nt: TGTGCCAGCTGTACAGGGGCGTTGGGGACTGAAGCTTTCTTT

j_call: TRBJ1-6
v_call: TRBV5-5
clone_size: NA
d_call: TRBD1
cdr3_aa: CASSLVGQGVLHF
cdr3_nt: TGTGCCAGCAGCTTGGTGGGACAGGGAGTCCTCCACTTT

j_call: TRBJ1-4
v_call: TRBV6-5
clone_size: NA
d_call: NA
cdr3_aa: CASSYSPGEGEKLFF
cdr3_nt: TGTGCCAGCAGTTACTCGCCAGGGGAGGGCGAAAAACTGTTTTTT

j_call: TRBJ1-2
v_call: TRBV6-1
clone_size: NA
d_call: TRBD1
cdr3_aa: CASSAAPGQGFYGYTF
cdr3_nt: TGTGCCAGCAGTGCCGCACCGGGACAGGGGTTCTATGGCTACACCTTC

j_call: TRBJ1-3
v_call: TRBV7-9
clone_size: NA
d_call: NA
cdr3_aa: CASSFLGGRRENTIYF
cdr3_nt: TGTGCCAGCAGCTTCCTCGGGGGGCGACGGGAAAACACCATATATTTT

j_call: TRBJ1-2
v_call: TRBV30
clone_size: NA
d_call: NA
cdr3_aa: CAWKPAIYGYTF
cdr3_nt: TGTGCCTGGAAGCCAGCTATCTATGGCTACACCTTC

j_call: TRBJ2-3
v_call: TRBV11-2
clone_size: NA
d_call: NA
cdr3_aa: CASSLYRWDTQYF
cdr3_nt: TGTGCCAGCAGCTTATACCGCTGGGATACGCAGTATTTT

j_call: TRBJ1-1
v_call: TRBV7-9
clone_size: NA
d_call: TRBD1
cdr3_aa: CASSSGTGVPEAFF
cdr3_nt: TGTGCCAGCAGCTCGGGGACAGGGGTCCCTGAAGCTTTCTTT

j_call: TRBJ1-2
v_call: TRBV6-1
clone_size: NA
d_call: TRBD1
cdr3_aa: CASSSVGTVGYTF
cdr3_nt: TGTGCCAGCAGTTCGGTGGGGACAGTCGGCTACACCTTC